The 25 T cell receptor beta chains presented below share a single source sample, sequenced in a study of OX40 agonist ivuxolimab in advanced cancers. Clones were sequenced by immunoSEQ multiplex PCR, and TCRdb holds only the in-frame ones, with some missing. Of roughly 36,000 clones in the sample, nearly 75% are singletons; the top ten hold approximately 19%. Sequenced here: CD4+ or CD8+ T cells sorted from blood, sampled in a trial of the OX40 agonist ivuxolimab. These receptors were taken from an adult with an advanced solid tumor such as melanoma, head and neck, liver or kidney cancer.

This clone was picked up a small number of times. The genes are TRBV27 and TRBJ2-6; D is possibly TRBD1 (6 bases). Germline V CDR1 and CDR2: MNHEY, SMNVEV (reference sequence). V was pared by 3 bases and J by 0 bases, with 12 bases between. The length of the CDR3 is 17 residues. The CDR3 coding sequence is TGTGCCAGCAGTTTCGGAACAGGGTTCTCTGGGGCCAACGTCCTGACTTTC. As protein: CASSFGTGFSGANVLTF.

This sequence joins TRBV19 and TRBJ1-2, with 8 bases matching TRBD1. CDR1 and CDR2 from the germline V gene are LNHDA and SQIVND (reference sequence). CDR3 size: 14 residues. Trimming cost V 6 bases and J 4 bases; bases outside gene matches: 7. The CDR3 is CASSFRGLGYGYTF. The CDR3 coding sequence is TGTGCCAGTAGCTTCAGGGGGCTTGGCTATGGCTACACCTTC.

The chain joins TRBV6-6 to TRBJ1-1; 7 bases fit TRBD1. The CDR3 consists of 15 residues. V lost 6 bases to trimming and J lost 4 bases; unmatched junction nucleotides: 11. Per the germline V gene, CDR1 is MNHNY and CDR2 is SVGAGI (reference sequence). The CDR3 DNA follows: TGTGCCAGCAGACCACCGACAGGGTATGGCACTGAAGCTTTCTTT. Encoded protein: CASRPPTGYGTEAFF.

The chain links TRBV30 to TRBJ1-1, with 8 positions matching TRBD1. Germline loops: CDR1 GTSNPN, CDR2 SVGIG (reference sequence). This CDR3 contains 15 residues. The trim removed 5 bases at V and 5 bases at J, leaving 13 bases unmatched. CDR3 in amino acids: CAWGSPRGLVTEAFF. CDR3 bases: TGTGCCTGGGGTTCTCCCAGGGGGCTGGTAACTGAAGCTTTCTTT. Complete variable domain (other parts from reference TRBV30 and TRBJ1-1): SQTIHQWPATLVQPVGSPLSLECTVEGTSNPNLYWYRQAAGRGLQLLFYSVGIGQISSEVPQNLSASRPQDRQFILSSKKLLLSDSGFYLCAWGSPRGLVTEAFFGQGTRLTVV.

This clone came up a few times. The gene calls are TRBV11-3 and TRBJ1-6; weak D call: TRBD1 (6 bases). In germline, CDR1 is SGHNT, CDR2 YENEEA. Trimming stripped 0 bases from V and 4 bases from J, with 16 bases between. The CDR3 covers 18 residues. CDR3 coding DNA: TGTGCCAGCAGCTTAGAAGACAGGAGGGGAAGATATAATTCACCCCTCCACTTT. This sequence encodes CASSLEDRRGRYNSPLHF.

This clone was detected a few times. This chain's CDR3 is CASRARGQEKLFF. CDR3 DNA: TGTGCCAGCAGGGCCAGGGGGCAGGAAAAACTGTTTTTT. V gene TRBV2 combines with J gene TRBJ1-4; TRBD1 matches at 8 bases. This CDR3 is 13 amino acids long. CDR1 and CDR2 from the germline V gene are SNHLY and FYNNEI. After removal of 6 bases from V and 8 bases from J, the junction contained 5 bases not matched to a gene.

This clone has only a few counts. The V call is TRBV9, the J call TRBJ2-3; unclear D gene. The CDR3 is 14 residues long. The V gene lost 0 bases and the J gene lost 2 bases, with 7 bases spanning the gap. Germline CDR1 is SGDLS and CDR2 is YYNGEE. The CDR3 region has the DNA TGTGCCAGCAGCGTAGAATTCGACACAGATACGCAGTATTTT. Protein: CASSVEFDTDTQYF.

V usage is TRBV6-1 and J usage is TRBJ2-3; TRBD1 matches 7 bases. The CDR3 consists of 14 residues. Trimming cost V 3 bases and J 3 bases; bases outside gene matches: 3. Germline V CDR1 and CDR2: MNHNS, SASEGT. CDR3 residues: CASSDRRGTDTQYF. The CDR3 bases are TGTGCCAGCAGTGATCGCAGGGGGACAGATACGCAGTATTTT.

This chain uses TRBV5-1 with TRBJ2-7; the D gene is possibly TRBD1 (5 bases). The ends were cut back, 0 bases at V and 7 bases at J, with 8 bases in the middle. There are 12 residues in the CDR3. Germline V gene sequence: CDR1 SGHRS, CDR2 YFSETQ. CDR3 protein: CASSLGGVEQYF. In DNA, the CDR3 is TGCGCCAGCAGCTTGGGGGGCGTTGAGCAGTACTTC.

The gene calls are TRBV7-2 and TRBJ1-2; TRBD1 might be the D (5 bases). This CDR3 comprises 15 residues. V gave up 3 bases and J gave up 2 bases, with 13 bases separating them. Germline CDR1 and CDR2: SGHTA and FQGNSA. CDR3 loop: CASSFSSGTNYGYTF. CDR3 bases: TGTGCCAGCAGCTTTTCGAGCGGGACGAACTATGGCTACACCTTC. Filled out from reference TRBV7-2 and TRBJ1-2, the complete variable domain reads GAGVSQSPSNKVTEKGKDVELRCDPISGHTALYWYRQSLGQGLEFLIYFQGNSAPDKSGLPSDRFSAERTGGSVSTLTIQRTQQEDSAVYLCASSFSSGTNYGYTFGSGTRLTVV.

The chain carries TRBV7-6 and TRBJ2-5; perhaps TRBD1 as D (6 bases). With 3 bases removed from V and 5 bases from J, the gap between germline ends came to 10 bases. The CDR3 runs to 13 residues. Per the germline V gene, CDR1 is SGHVS and CDR2 is FNYEAQ. CDR3 sequence: CASSFRTVETQYF. As DNA, the CDR3 is TGTGCCAGCAGCTTTAGGACAGTGGAGACCCAGTACTTC.

This clone was counted between two and nine times. J is TRBJ1-2 and V is TRBV2; D might be TRBD1 (5 bases). Between the trimmed V and J ends, which lost 4 bases and 6 bases, there was a span of 15 bases. This CDR3 spans 14 amino acids. Germline V gene lookup returns CDR1 SNHLY and CDR2 FYNNEI. CDR3 protein: CASSGRSGRNGYTF. DNA for the CDR3: TGTGCCAGCAGTGGACGATCAGGGAGGAATGGCTACACCTTC.

V gene TRBV18 combines with J gene TRBJ2-7; 8 positions agree with TRBD1. V trimming: 3 bases; J trimming: 4 bases; junction bases outside the gene matches: 5. This CDR3 is built from 14 residues. Germline CDR1 reads KGHSH; CDR2 reads LQKENI. The CDR3, as DNA: TGTGCCAGCTCACCCCAGGGGGCTCAGTACGAGCAGTACTTC. Protein product: CASSPQGAQYEQYF.

V and J are TRBV18 and TRBJ2-3; 8 nucleotides align to TRBD1. Germline CDR1 is KGHSH and CDR2 is LQKENI. Losses at the gene ends were 3 bases for V and 3 bases for J; bases not matched to a gene: 8. The CDR3 is made up of 16 amino acids. Written as DNA, the CDR3 is TGTGCCAGCTCACCCAATCCAGGGGGCCGGACAGATACGCAGTATTTT. Its translation is CASSPNPGGRTDTQYF.

This clone was recorded many times. This chain connects TRBV7-9 to TRBJ2-2, with D perhaps matching TRBD2 (5 bases). The CDR3 is made up of 13 amino acids. CDR1 is SEHNR and CDR2 is FQNEAQ in the germline V gene (reference sequence). Deletions cut 5 bases from V and 8 bases from J, with 12 bases between. The CDR3 loop reads CASSHGVSGELFF. The CDR3 region has the DNA TGTGCCAGCAGCCACGGGGTATCTGGGGAGCTGTTTTTT.

The chain has TRBV7-2 and TRBJ2-1, with 9 bases aligning to TRBD2. CDR3 length: 14 residues. J gave up 9 bases and V 3 bases, and 6 bases lay outside the gene matches. The germline V gene has CDR1 SGHTA and CDR2 FQGNSA. The CDR3 nucleotides read TGTGCCAGCAGCTTCGGACTAGCGAGGAGTGAGCAGTTCTTC. Translating gives CASSFGLARSEQFF.

This CDR3 reads CASSLAGVNAVSDTQYF. CDR3 bases: TGTGCCAGCAGTCTAGCGGGGGTAAACGCGGTGTCAGATACGCAGTATTTT. The rearrangement joins TRBV28 to TRBJ2-3, with TRBD2 identical over 10 bases. The CDR3 loop spans 17 amino acids. The germline V gene encodes CDR1 MDHEN and CDR2 SYDVKM. Trimming at V came to 5 bases and at J to 4 bases, leaving 12 bases not matched to a gene.

This chain links TRBV9 with TRBJ2-5; D may be TRBD1 or TRBD2 (5 bases each). This CDR3 is 15 amino acids long. CDR1 is SGDLS and CDR2 is YYNGEE in the germline V gene. Trimming removed 1 base from V and 5 bases from J, with 15 bases in between. The CDR3 DNA sequence: TGTGCCAGCAGCGTATGGGGGAAGCCGGGGGAGACCCAGTACTTC. As protein: CASSVWGKPGETQYF.

This clone was picked up one time. The chain links TRBV10-2 to TRBJ1-2, with TRBD1 as a possible D gene (5 bases). With 0 bases removed from V and 4 bases from J, the gap between germline ends came to 12 bases. The CDR3 is 15 residues long. Looked up from germline, CDR1 is WSHSY and CDR2 is SAAADI. CDR3 sequence reads: CASSESLGVFYGYTF. CDR3 nucleotides: TGCGCCAGCAGTGAGTCGTTAGGGGTCTTCTATGGCTACACCTTC.

This clone was observed a handful of times. The V call is TRBV19, the J call TRBJ1-2; D is unclear. V gave up 7 bases and J gave up 0 bases, with 12 bases separating them. The CDR3 spans 14 residues. In germline, CDR1 is LNHDA, CDR2 SQIVND (reference sequence). This CDR3 is CASTSPLANYGYTF. DNA for the CDR3: TGTGCCAGTACCAGCCCGCTTGCTAACTATGGCTACACCTTC.

This clone is a singleton in its sample. V and J are TRBV28 and TRBJ2-1, with D hard to call. The V gene lost 4 bases and the J gene lost 4 bases, with 5 bases spanning the gap. Germline V gives CDR1 MDHEN, CDR2 SYDVKM. The CDR3 spans 12 residues. The CDR3 DNA follows: TGTGCCAGCAGTTACAATTACAATGAGCAGTTCTTC. Its translation: CASSYNYNEQFF.

The J gene is TRBJ1-2, the V gene TRBV5-8; D gene ambiguous. Germline V CDR1 and CDR2: SGHTS, YDEGEE. Trimming cost V 1 base and J 6 bases, with 10 bases left between them. The CDR3 loop spans 13 amino acids. The CDR3 sequence: CASSLKGRDGYTF. CDR3 nucleotides: TGTGCCAGCAGCTTGAAAGGGCGGGATGGCTACACCTTC.

There are a few counts of this clone. This chain links TRBV2 with TRBJ1-2, with D unresolved. V dropped 10 bases and J dropped 4 bases, with 13 bases sitting between them. Germline CDR1 reads SNHLY; CDR2 reads FYNNEI. The CDR3 sequence is 12 residues long. CDR3 coding DNA: TGTGCCACCCATGTGAGGGCCTATGGCTACACCTTC. This gives the protein CATHVRAYGYTF.

The table lists this clone with a count of one. The rearrangement joins TRBV2 to TRBJ1-2, with 10 bases that match TRBD1. Trimming cost V 2 bases and J 3 bases; bases outside gene matches: 9. From germline, CDR1 is SNHLY and CDR2 FYNNEI. The CDR3 runs 17 residues. The CDR3 DNA reads TGTGCCAGCAGTGAATGGCTAGGGACAGGGGTATACTATGGCTACACCTTC. Translating gives CASSEWLGTGVYYGYTF.

In this sample, this clone turned up a few times. The chain carries TRBV6-5 and TRBJ1-6; D is unclear. The CDR3 totals 14 residues. V lost 2 bases, J lost 7 bases, and 9 bases lay in between. CDR1 and CDR2 (germline): MNHEY, SVGAGI. DNA of the CDR3: TGTGCCAGCAGTTACCTTGGACGGAATTCACCCCTCCACTTT. It is translated as CASSYLGRNSPLHF.